The 11 T cell receptor beta chains below come from one sample, sequenced in a study of tissue T cells after allogeneic stem cell transplantation. Assay used: immunoSEQ multiplex PCR; TCRdb lists only in-frame clones, some missing. Here the sample spans a few thousand clones, under 75% being singletons. The sample consisted of gut tissue. The receptors come from a female BALB/c mouse in good health. The mouse line has the MHC haplotype H2-d.

Turning to this clone: Mouse gene names apply. The read terminates 1 residue before the CDR3 end, so the remaining end is supplied by the germline J gene. The chain carries TRBV1 and TRBJ2-4; D ambiguous. The CDR3 has 14 amino acids. The germline V and J ends were trimmed by 2 bases and 0 bases, with 6 bases remaining between them. Germline V CDR1 and CDR2: NSQYPW, LRSPGD (reference sequence). The sequenced part of the CDR3 DNA is TGCACCTGCAGTGCACCAGCTAGTCAAAACACCTTGTAC. It yields the protein CTCSAPASQNTLY. The full-length CDR3 reads as CTCSAPASQNTLYF. Filled out from reference TRBV1 and TRBJ2-4, the complete variable domain reads VTLLEQNPRWRLVPRGQAVNLRCILKNSQYPWMSWYQQDLQKQLQWLFTLRSPGDKEVKSLPGADYLATRVTDTELRLQVANMSQGRTLYCTCSAPASQNTLYFGAGTRLSVL.

To note about this clone: The gene names given are mouse names. CDR3 DNA (partial): TGTGCCAGCAGCCAAGACTGGACAGCAAACACAGAAGTCTTC. Its protein is CASSQDWTANTEVF. Given in full, the CDR3 is CASSQDWTANTEVFF. The rearrangement uses TRBV5 and TRBJ1-1; possibly TRBD1 for D (6 bases). The CDR3 goes on 1 residue after the read ends, and that part is filled in from the germline J gene. Looked up from germline, CDR1 is LGHNA and CDR2 is YNLKQL (reference sequence). The CDR3 sequence is 15 residues long. The V end was cut by 0 bases, the J end by 0 bases, with 8 bases between.

As for this clone: Gene names and germline refer to mouse. The read stops 1 residue short of the end of the CDR3; the missing end is completed from the germline J gene. The V gene is TRBV24, the J gene TRBJ2-5; 9 bases map to TRBD2. CDR3 size: 14 residues. The V and J ends lost 6 bases and 0 bases, in that order; junction bases with no gene match: 1. CDR1 and CDR2 from the germline V gene are KGHTA and FRNEEI. CDR3 sequence: CASRDWGNQDTQYF. CDR3 DNA, as far as it was read: TGTGCCAGCAGGGACTGGGGTAACCAAGACACCCAGTAC.

To note about this clone: Gene names denote mouse genes. The read terminates 1 residue before the CDR3 end, so the remaining end is supplied by the germline J gene. This sequence joins TRBV13-3 and TRBJ1-1; 8 nucleotides line up with TRBD1. The V and J ends lost 1 base and 0 bases, in that order; junction bases with no gene match: 2. CDR1 and CDR2 (germline): NNHDY, SYVADS. The CDR3 is made up of 15 amino acids. CDR3 DNA (partial): TGTGCCAGCAGTGATCACAGGGGGGCAAACACAGAAGTCTTC. Translating it yields CASSDHRGANTEVF. In full, the CDR3 reads CASSDHRGANTEVFF.

Points on this clone: All gene names here are mouse names. The DNA ends 1 residue before the CDR3 does, and the rest of the CDR3 is filled in from the germline J gene. The chain uses TRBV19 and TRBJ2-3, with unresolved D. V was clipped by 3 bases and J by 3 bases, with 2 bases between them. The CDR3 is 11 residues long. The V gene's germline CDR1 is FNHDT and CDR2 SITEND (reference sequence). The covered CDR3 bases are TGTGCCAGCAGTAGGGCAGAAACGCTGTAT. Translation gives CASSRAETLY. The entire CDR3 is CASSRAETLYF.

The sample holds a few counts of this clone. Here the gene names and germline are mouse. The read ends 1 residue shy of where the CDR3 ends; the end is completed using the germline J gene. The chain recombines TRBV29 with TRBJ2-7; D could derive from TRBD1 or TRBD2 (6 bases each). The CDR3 spans 13 residues. Germline CDR1 reads MSHET; CDR2 reads SYDVDS. Between the trimmed V and J ends, which lost 2 bases and 4 bases, there was a span of 9 bases. Incomplete CDR3 DNA: TGTGCTAGCAGTTTAGGGGGGACATATGAACAGTAC. It specifies CASSLGGTYEQY. The whole CDR3 protein reads CASSLGGTYEQYF.

Details on this clone: Gene names denote mouse genes. With the read ending 1 residue before the CDR3 end, the germline J gene is used to fill in that end. The chain carries TRBV13-1 and TRBJ2-5; the D is unclear. Germline-derived CDR1 and CDR2 are NSHNY and SYGAGN. The V end lost 1 base, the J end lost 6 bases, and 3 bases lay between the germline ends. There are 11 residues in the CDR3. The CDR3 spells CASSDRDTQYF. The covered CDR3 bases are TGTGCCAGCAGTGATCGTGACACCCAGTAC.

Worth noting for this clone: Genes and germline come from the mouse. The read falls 1 residue short of the CDR3 end, and the missing part is taken from the germline J gene. The rearrangement joins TRBV5 to TRBJ2-5, with no clear D. The germline V gene has CDR1 LGHNA and CDR2 YNLKQL (reference sequence). Trimming stripped 4 bases from V and 0 bases from J, with 8 bases between. The CDR3 is 14 residues long. The CDR3 spells CASSPDINQDTQYF. CDR3 DNA, as far as it was read: TGTGCCAGCAGCCCCGACATTAACCAAGACACCCAGTAC.

Note on this clone: Genes here carry mouse names. Read sequence stops 1 residue before the CDR3 end, and the germline J gene provides the missing end. The rearrangement joins TRBV13-3 to TRBJ2-5, with 12 bases that match TRBD2. The V and J ends lost 5 bases and 6 bases, in that order; junction bases with no gene match: 4. Germline assignment: CDR1 NNHDY and CDR2 SYVADS. The CDR3 loop spans 14 amino acids. CDR3 DNA, as far as it was read: TGTGCCAGCAGACAGACTGGGGGGGCGGACACCCAGTAC. This codes for CASRQTGGADTQY. The CDR3 as a whole reads CASRQTGGADTQYF.

A remark on this clone: Mouse gene names and germline throughout. Read sequence stops 1 residue before the CDR3 end, and the germline J gene provides the missing end. The rearrangement uses TRBV13-1 and TRBJ2-5; no clear D. V dropped 0 bases and J dropped 0 bases, with 11 bases sitting between them. Germline CDR1 NSHNY, CDR2 SYGAGN. The CDR3 runs to 16 residues. The CDR3 spells CASSDAQYLNQDTQYF. The covered CDR3 bases are TGTGCCAGCAGTGATGCACAGTACCTTAACCAAGACACCCAGTAC.

Worth noting for this clone: The genes are named according to mouse. With the read ending 1 residue before the CDR3 end, the germline J gene is used to fill in that end. J is TRBJ2-7 and V is TRBV13-2; 9 nucleotides agree with TRBD2. The germline V gene encodes CDR1 NNHNN and CDR2 SYGAGS (reference sequence). The CDR3 runs to 15 residues. V was pared by 0 bases and J by 3 bases, with 4 bases of the junction left unmatched. This CDR3 is CASGDASTGGYEQYF. The DNA read from the CDR3 is TGTGCCAGCGGTGATGCCTCGACTGGGGGCTATGAACAGTAC.